The following is a TCR beta chain sequence with its context. Seattle patient enrollment occurred during active infection, with longitudinal follow-up thereafter. Per the germline V gene, CDR1 is LGHDT and CDR2 is YNNKEL (reference sequence). The V segment lost 3 bases and the J segment 4 bases; nucleotides outside the gene matches: 3. The CDR3 extends over 13 amino acids. The sample comes from a study of blood T cell repertoires in COVID-19. Study overall: T cells, B-cell-depleted T cells, or PBMCs provided the cDNA or gDNA that served as material.

TCRdb's table, derived via immunoSEQ multiplex PCR, lists solely in-frame clones and lacks some. Of around 460,000 clones detected, around nine tenths appear once; the ten largest clones hold around 0.92%. The chain is built from TRBV3-1 (or the pseudogene TRBV3-2) and TRBJ2-7; 7 bases match TRBD2. Sequences were obtained from peripheral blood. The clonotype was recovered from a man between 18 and 29 years old with COVID-19, enrolled during active disease. The CDR3 DNA sequence: TGTGCCAGCAGCCAGCACGGGGGGTACGAGCAGTACTTC. Protein: CASSQHGGYEQYF.